These T cell receptor beta chains were read from a single sample in a study of blood T cell repertoires in COVID-19. Using immunoSEQ multiplex PCR, the repertoire was profiled, and TCRdb retains in-frame clones only, with some absent. The sample includes 200,000 or so clones, under 90% seen only once; the top ten take about 6%. The sample was peripheral blood. These receptors all come from a man aged 60 to 69 who had recovered from COVID-19. CDR3s include the opening cysteine and the closing phenylalanine or tryptophan. The D gene is left open where the match is weak. Only some rows state a clone size, as once, few, many or a class for expanded clones.

j_gene	v_gene	d_gene	abundance	CDR3nt	CDR3aa
TRBJ2-5	TRBV2	NA	NA	TGTGCCAGCAGGGAGGGCGGGGGCGTCCCGACCCAGTACTTC	CASREGGGVPTQYF
TRBJ1-1	TRBV30	NA	NA	TGTGCCTGGAGTTTCAGACAGGCTACCGAAGCTTTCTTT	CAWSFRQATEAFF
TRBJ1-1	TRBV2	NA	once	TGTGCCAGCGGGACTCAAGGCACTGAAGCTTTCTTT	CASGTQGTEAFF
TRBJ2-2	TRBV14	TRBD1	NA	TGTGCCAGCAGCCAAGATAGGGGACAGGGGGGACTCACCGGGGAGCTGTTTTTT	CASSQDRGQGGLTGELFF
TRBJ2-7	TRBV30	NA	once	TGTGCCTGGAGTGTGGGAGGGACAAACCTCTACGAGCAGTACTTC	CAWSVGGTNLYEQYF
TRBJ1-2	TRBV7-2	NA	NA	TGTGCCAGCACCCTACCCGGCTATGGCTACACCTTC	CASTLPGYGYTF
TRBJ1-3	TRBV19	NA	NA	TGTGCCAGTAGTGACTATATTCTCTCTGGAAACACCATATATTTT	CASSDYILSGNTIYF
TRBJ2-7	TRBV6-2/TRBV6-3	TRBD2	NA	TGTGCCAGCAGTTACGCACTAGCGGGAGCCTACGAGCAGTACTTC	CASSYALAGAYEQYF
TRBJ2-1	TRBV9	TRBD2	NA	TGTGCCAGCAGCGTAGCCAGCGGGAGGGCCCGTTCCGATGAGCAGTTCTTC	CASSVASGRARSDEQFF
TRBJ2-3	TRBV18	TRBD2	NA	TGTGCCAGCTCACCATTTAGCGGGGGTTCCACAGATACGCAGTATTTT	CASSPFSGGSTDTQYF
TRBJ1-6	TRBV7-9	NA	NA	TGTGCCAGCAGCTTAGGGGGCAGGGATAATTCACCCCTCCACTTT	CASSLGGRDNSPLHF
TRBJ1-1	TRBV28	NA	NA	TGTGCCAGCAGTTACAAAGACACTGAAGCTTTCTTT	CASSYKDTEAFF
TRBJ2-3	TRBV7-3	NA	NA	TGTGCCAGCAGCGTGAACAGGGAAGGTACGCAGTATTTT	CASSVNREGTQYF
TRBJ1-2	TRBV7-9	NA	NA	TGTGCCAGCAGCCCAGGGAGGGGAGACTATGGCTACACCTTC	CASSPGRGDYGYTF
TRBJ2-7	TRBV14	TRBD2	NA	TGTGCCAGCAGCCAAGGGTCCGGGACTACAAACTACGAGCAGTACTTC	CASSQGSGTTNYEQYF
TRBJ2-1	TRBV7-8	TRBD2	NA	TGTGCCAGCAGCACGCAAGGACTGCTAGCGGGCTACAATGAGCAGTTCTTC	CASSTQGLLAGYNEQFF
TRBJ2-1	TRBV19	NA	NA	TGTGCCAGTAGTATCGCGGGGGCTCGGGATGAGCAGTTCTTC	CASSIAGARDEQFF
TRBJ1-5	TRBV2	NA	few	TGTGCCAGCAGTGTGGGACACCGCCCCGTAGGGCCCCAGCATTTT	CASSVGHRPVGPQHF
TRBJ2-7	TRBV3-1/TRBV3-2	NA	NA	TGTGCCAGCAGCCAAGTGGGGCAGACCTACGAGCAGTACTTC	CASSQVGQTYEQYF
TRBJ1-5	TRBV19	NA	NA	TGTGCCAGTAGGGGGGAGGCCCAACTTCAGCCCCAGCATTTT	CASRGEAQLQPQHF
TRBJ2-6	TRBV19	NA	NA	TGTGCCAGTAGTGCCCCCCAGGGATCTGGGGCCAACGTCCTGACTTTC	CASSAPQGSGANVLTF
TRBJ2-3	TRBV3-1/TRBV3-2	NA	NA	TGTGCCAGCAGCGCACTAGCTCCAGATACGCAGTATTTT	CASSALAPDTQYF
TRBJ2-7	TRBV6-6	NA	few	TGTGCCAGCAGTTACGGAGGGTCGGGCTACGAGCAGTACTTC	CASSYGGSGYEQYF
TRBJ1-2	TRBV21-1	NA	once	TGTGCCAGCAGCAAAGGACTGGAGATCCCCTATGGCTACACCTTC	CASSKGLEIPYGYTF
TRBJ1-5	TRBV7-6	NA	NA	TGTGCCAGCAGTCAAGGCGCGTCAGGGCTTAATCAGCCCCAGCATTTT	CASSQGASGLNQPQHF
TRBJ2-1	TRBV9	TRBD2	NA	TGTGGAATGACTAGCGGGAGCCTTGGGAATGAGCAGTTCTTC	CGMTSGSLGNEQFF
TRBJ2-1	TRBV3-1/TRBV3-2	NA	NA	TGTGCCAGCAGCCAAGTGAGGGGGACCTACAATGAGCAGTTCTTC	CASSQVRGTYNEQFF
TRBJ2-7	TRBV6-1	NA	few	TGTGCCAGCAGTGAAGCGCATTCGGGAGTGTACGAGCAGTACTTC	CASSEAHSGVYEQYF
TRBJ2-3	TRBV5-5	NA	NA	TGTGCCAGCAGCTTCCCAGGGCCCACAAAAAATACGCAGTATTTT	CASSFPGPTKNTQYF
TRBJ2-4	TRBV18	TRBD1	NA	TGTGCCAGCTCACCACAAGACAGGGGGGGCGCCAAAAACATTCAGTACTTC	CASSPQDRGGAKNIQYF
TRBJ2-3	TRBV10-3	NA	NA	TGTGCCATCAGTGTATCTAGCGGCACAGATACGCAGTATTTT	CAISVSSGTDTQYF
TRBJ2-3	TRBV5-1	TRBD1	NA	TGCGCCAGCAGCCGAGTTGTGACAGGGGGGACAGATACGCAGTATTTT	CASSRVVTGGTDTQYF
TRBJ1-3	TRBV6-5	NA	NA	TGTGCCAGCAGGTTCGGGGTTAATGGAAACACCATATATTTT	CASRFGVNGNTIYF
TRBJ2-3	TRBV7-5	NA	once	TGTGCCAGAAGCCCAGTAGCGGGGGCCCCGTCAGATACGCAGTATTTT	CARSPVAGAPSDTQYF
TRBJ1-1	TRBV27	TRBD1	NA	TGTGCCAGCAGTACGAGGGACAGGGCGGGAACTGAAGCTTTCTTT	CASSTRDRAGTEAFF
TRBJ2-1	TRBV27	NA	NA	TGTGCCAGCAACAGGGGGGGCAGAAACAATGAGCAGTTCTTC	CASNRGGRNNEQFF
TRBJ2-7	TRBV28	TRBD2	NA	TGTGCCAGTGTTAAGGTCAGCGGGAGTCGCGAGCAGTACTTC	CASVKVSGSREQYF
TRBJ1-2	TRBV15	NA	once	TGTGCCACCAGCAGAGATCGGGGTAACTATGGCTACACCTTC	CATSRDRGNYGYTF
TRBJ1-3	TRBV4-3	TRBD1	NA	TGCGCCAGCAGCCAAGTTGCAGCGACAGGGCGGATTGGAAACACCATATATTTT	CASSQVAATGRIGNTIYF
TRBJ2-1	TRBV5-1	TRBD2	NA	TGCGCCAGCAGCTTGGCTCGGGACTACCAAGATGAGCAGTTCTTC	CASSLARDYQDEQFF
TRBJ2-7	TRBV18	TRBD1	NA	TGTGCCAGCTCCGCCTGGGGACAGGGCTCCTACGAGCAGTACTTC	CASSAWGQGSYEQYF
TRBJ1-1	TRBV4-1	NA	NA	TGCGCCAGCAGCCAAGAGGGGCATTGGGGGGGCACTGAAGCTTTCTTT	CASSQEGHWGGTEAFF
TRBJ1-6	TRBV5-6	TRBD1	NA	TGTGCCAGCAGCTTGAGACAGGGCGGTAATTCACCCCTCCACTTT	CASSLRQGGNSPLHF
TRBJ1-2	TRBV28	TRBD1	NA	TGTGCCAGCAGGGAGGGGACAGGGTATGGCTACACCTTC	CASREGTGYGYTF
TRBJ2-3	TRBV7-2	NA	NA	TGTGCCAGCCTCGTGCGGGGCTTGACAGATACGCAGTATTTT	CASLVRGLTDTQYF
TRBJ2-7	TRBV12-3/TRBV12-4	NA	NA	TGTGCCAGCAGTTTATTCCGGAGGGGCGAGCAGTACTTC	CASSLFRRGEQYF
TRBJ2-2	TRBV11-1	NA	NA	TGTGCCAGCACCCGCGACAGGACAAACACCGGGGAGCTGTTTTTT	CASTRDRTNTGELFF
TRBJ2-7	TRBV6-2/TRBV6-3	TRBD1	NA	TGTGCCAGCAGTGTAATTGGACAGGTCGCCTCCTACGAGCAGTACTTC	CASSVIGQVASYEQYF
TRBJ1-2	TRBV19	NA	NA	TGTGCCAGTAGTATCCAAGTGGGAGACTATGGCTACACCTTC	CASSIQVGDYGYTF
TRBJ1-4	TRBV7-2	NA	NA	TGTGCCAGCAGCTTAGGGTCTCGGTGGGAAAAACTGTTTTTT	CASSLGSRWEKLFF
TRBJ1-2	TRBV5-1	NA	NA	TGCGCCAGCAGCTTGCTGCCCCGGTTAGGGGAAGGGGGCTACACCTTC	CASSLLPRLGEGGYTF
TRBJ2-3	TRBV7-2	NA	NA	TGTGCCAGCAGCCAGGGTTCAGATACGCAGTATTTT	CASSQGSDTQYF
TRBJ2-3	TRBV5-6	TRBD1	NA	TGTGCCAGCAGCACCAGACAGGGGTGGAGCACAGATACGCAGTATTTT	CASSTRQGWSTDTQYF
TRBJ2-2	TRBV7-2	NA	once	TGTGCCAGCAGCTTAGAACCCGGGAGAGGCACCGGGGAGCTGTTTTTT	CASSLEPGRGTGELFF
TRBJ1-1	TRBV27	TRBD1	NA	TGTGCCAGCAAGGGGGCCACTGAAGCTTTCTTT	CASKGATEAFF
TRBJ2-2	TRBV9	NA	NA	TGTGCCAGCAGCCGCCGCCGCACAAACACCGGGGAGCTGTTTTTT	CASSRRRTNTGELFF
TRBJ2-3	TRBV3-1/TRBV3-2	NA	NA	TGTGCCAGCAGCCAGACAGCGGATACGCAGTATTTT	CASSQTADTQYF
TRBJ2-7	TRBV13	TRBD1	NA	TGTGCCAGCAGCTTCGGCAGGGGGAACTTCTACGAGCAGTACTTC	CASSFGRGNFYEQYF